This T cell receptor beta chain stems from a study of regulatory T cells in long-lasting Graves disease. This clonotype was detected only a few times. Noted time point: newly diagnosed GD, antithyroid drugs for less than 3 months. Scientists built the TCR library using RNA that was extracted from PBMCs. Combining iRepertoire HTBI primers with Arm-PCR of CDR3 regions, the authors built TCR beta libraries. TCRdb reprocessed the multiplex PCR reads with MiXCR, giving one entry per CDR3 protein. Of roughly 500,000 distinct CDR3 sequences in the sample, roughly 13% were seen once. From germline, CDR1 is LGHDT and CDR2 YNNKEL (reference sequence). The CDR3 has 17 residues. V gave up 4 bases and J gave up 4 bases; unmatched junction bases: 10. The same data also went into a second study, on T cells in Graves' hyperthyroidism and ophthalmopathy.

The chain combines TRBV3-1 with TRBJ2-5, with 12 bases that match TRBD2. This sequence originates from a man aged 25 to 40 with Graves disease. This sample comprised peripheral blood mononuclear cells (PBMCs), obtained at new diagnosis, from a patient treated with antithyroid drugs. DNA of the CDR3: TGTGCCAGCAGCCTCTTTCTAGCGGGAGGGTCGGGAGAGACCCAGTACTTC. Amino acid sequence: CASSLFLAGGSGETQYF.